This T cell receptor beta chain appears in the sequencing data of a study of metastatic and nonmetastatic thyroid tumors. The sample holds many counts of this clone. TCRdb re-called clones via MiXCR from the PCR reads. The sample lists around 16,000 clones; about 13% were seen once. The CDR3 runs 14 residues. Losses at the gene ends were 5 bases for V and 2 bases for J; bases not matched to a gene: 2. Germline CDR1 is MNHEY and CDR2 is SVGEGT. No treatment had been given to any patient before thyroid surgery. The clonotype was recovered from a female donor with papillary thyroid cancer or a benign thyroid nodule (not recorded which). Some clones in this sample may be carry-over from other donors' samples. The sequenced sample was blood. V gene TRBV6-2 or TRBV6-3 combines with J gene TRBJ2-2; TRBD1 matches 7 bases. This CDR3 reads CASSRQGNTGELFF. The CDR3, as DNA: TGTGCCAGCAGTCGACAGGGTAACACCGGGGAGCTGTTTTTT.